This TCR beta chain was profiled in a study of blood T cell repertoires in COVID-19. Study overall: T cells, B-cell-depleted T cells, or PBMCs supplied cDNA or gDNA.

The assay was immunoSEQ multiplex PCR, and TCRdb's table has in-frame clones only and misses some. The sample has approximately 150,000 clones; more than 65% are singletons. This receptor was taken from a woman aged 40 to 50 with acute COVID-19. What was sequenced was PBMCs or T cells enriched from blood (not recorded which).

In DNA form, the CDR3 reads TGTGCCAGCCATGACAGACTTTTTGAGACCCAGTACTTC. It codes for CASHDRLFETQYF. This chain connects TRBV19 to TRBJ2-5; the D gene is possibly TRBD1 (5 bases). The germline V and J ends were trimmed by 9 bases and 5 bases, with 16 bases remaining between them. The length of the CDR3 is 13 residues. Germline V gene sequence: CDR1 LNHDA, CDR2 SQIVND (reference sequence).